The 10 T cell receptor beta chains listed next were all sequenced from one sample in a study of response to subunit inactivated influenza vaccine. TCRdb passed the RT-PCR reads through MiXCR, listing each CDR3 protein once. The table records roughly 650,000 distinct CDR3 sequences, approximately 14% of them present only once. Here the sequenced sample was PBMCs from blood, taken 14 days before vaccination. All receptors come from a man over 45 who received an inactivated influenza vaccine.

The sample holds a few counts of this clonotype. This chain joins TRBV7-9 and TRBJ2-7, with unresolved D. Germline CDR1 is SEHNR and CDR2 is FQNEAQ (reference sequence). V lost 5 bases, J lost 2 bases, and 13 bases lay in between. The CDR3 is 14 residues long. The CDR3 sequence: CASSPWGTPYEQYF. CDR3 nucleotides: TGTGCCAGCAGCCCGTGGGGAACACCCTACGAGCAGTACTTC.

This clonotype was detected a few times. V usage is TRBV30 and J usage is TRBJ2-5, with 11 bases matching TRBD1. Per germline, CDR1 GTSNPN and CDR2 SVGIG (reference sequence). CDR3 size: 15 residues. Trimming at V came to 5 bases and at J to 1 base, leaving 6 bases not matched to a gene. The CDR3 loop reads CAWAMDRGPQETQYF. CDR3 DNA sequence: TGTGCCTGGGCCATGGACAGGGGGCCCCAAGAGACCCAGTACTTC.

The J gene is TRBJ2-3, the V gene TRBV20-1; 10 nucleotides align to TRBD2. Germline V gene data show CDR1 as DFQATT and CDR2 as SNEGSKA (reference sequence). This CDR3 is built from 15 residues. After removal of 4 bases from V and 0 bases from J, the junction contained 4 bases not matched to a gene. The CDR3 coding sequence is TGCAGTGCTAACGGACTAGCGGAAAGCACAGATACGCAGTATTTT. It specifies CSANGLAESTDTQYF.

This chain joins TRBV12-3 or TRBV12-4 and TRBJ1-5; D is possibly TRBD1 (6 bases). V lost 6 bases and J lost 5, with 8 bases in between. There are 12 residues in the CDR3. This CDR3 reads CASRDRYQPQHF. CDR3 DNA: TGTGCCAGCAGGGACAGATATCAGCCCCAGCATTTT.

This chain connects TRBV5-4 to TRBJ2-1, with 7 bases lining up with TRBD2. The CDR3 sequence is 15 residues long. After removal of 3 bases from V and 8 bases from J, the junction contained 11 bases not matched to a gene. Looked up from germline, CDR1 is SGHNT and CDR2 is YYREEE (reference sequence). This chain's CDR3 is CASSSQAGSRDEQFF. The CDR3 DNA follows: TGTGCCAGCAGCTCCCAAGCGGGATCTAGAGATGAGCAGTTCTTC.

The V gene is TRBV6-1, the J gene TRBJ1-1; no definite D call. The CDR3 consists of 14 residues. CDR1 and CDR2 (germline): MNHNS, SASEGT. Trimming took 4 bases from V and 2 from J, leaving 11 bases between them. Written as DNA, the CDR3 is TGTGCCAGCAGTGTTAGACGGACCAACACTGAAGCTTTCTTT. This translates into CASSVRRTNTEAFF.

This rearrangement joins TRBV28 to TRBJ1-2; TRBD1 aligns across 8 bases. After removal of 10 bases from V and 8 bases from J, the junction contained 6 bases not matched to a gene. The germline CDR1 and CDR2 sequences are MDHEN and SYDVKM. CDR3 length: 11 residues. Written as DNA, the CDR3 is TGTGCCATCCAGGGGGCGCCCGGCTACACCTTC. Residues: CAIQGAPGYTF.

V is TRBV3-1 and J is TRBJ1-3; a possible D gene is TRBD1 (6 bases). This CDR3 region has 15 residues. The germline gives CDR1 LGHDT, CDR2 YNNKEL (reference sequence). Trimming took off 2 bases at V and 2 bases at J, with 10 bases between the two ends. For the CDR3, the DNA is TGTGCCAGCAGCCAAAAGGGGGTGACTGGAAACACCATATATTTT. This translates into CASSQKGVTGNTIYF. Supplemented by reference TRBV3-1 and TRBJ1-3, the full variable domain reads DTAVSQTPKYLVTQMGNDKSIKCEQNLGHDTMYWYKQDSKKFLKIMFSYNNKELIINETVPNRFSPKSPDKAHLNLHINSLELGDSAVYFCASSQKGVTGNTIYFGEGSWLTVV.

This clonotype was counted many times. This chain joins TRBV5-1 and TRBJ2-7, with 7 bases aligning to TRBD1. The CDR3 runs to 13 residues. CDR1 and CDR2 from the germline V gene are SGHRS and YFSETQ. V shed 0 bases and J 7 bases; nucleotides not matched to a gene: 4. The CDR3 here is CASSLEGAREQYF. As DNA, the CDR3 is TGCGCCAGCAGCTTGGAGGGGGCGCGGGAGCAGTACTTC.

There are a few counts of this clonotype. The junction differs from germline at one of its ends, possibly a read error. V gene TRBV12-3 or TRBV12-4 combines with J gene TRBJ2-5; either TRBD1 or TRBD2 may supply D (6 bases each). This CDR3 contains 11 residues. CDR3: CASSTSGGANF. CDR3 sequence (DNA): TGTGCCAGCAGCACCTCCGGGGGCGCCAACTTC.